This TCR beta chain was captured by sequencing in a study of cytomegalovirus exposure and HLA in healthy donors. Study-level results: In an earlier analysis, in 620 or so donors, most V segments appeared productive either ~87% or ~30% of the time.

The PCR had 60 Vbeta and 13 Jbeta primers. Source study methods: The authors later counted roughly 77 million unique TCR beta chains, 8.5 million to 13 million of them shared. Profiled with immunoSEQ multiplex PCR; TCRdb holds only in-frame clones, not every one. V, J and clone size reflect that table, while D and trimming were determined from the DNA. This table holds 150,000 to 200,000 clones, roughly four fifths found once. The donors (healthy individuals) were bone marrow donors. Notes on this clone: Its antigen is as yet unknown.

This CDR3 is built from 13 residues. Germline loops: CDR1 SNHLY, CDR2 FYNNEI. Losses at the gene ends were 8 bases for V and 2 bases for J; bases not matched to a gene: 4. The sequence derives from a woman younger than 35 in good health and CMV-seronegative. The chain employs TRBV2 and TRBJ1-2, with 8 nucleotides matching TRBD1. The material sequenced was PBMCs. CDR3 coding DNA: TGTGCCAGCGCGACAGGGGCAAACTATGGCTACACCTTC. Protein: CASATGANYGYTF.